This T cell receptor (beta chain) is from a study of cytomegalovirus exposure and HLA in healthy donors. CDR1 is SGDLS, CDR2 YYNGEE, per germline. This CDR3 region has 16 residues. Trimming took 3 bases from V and 0 from J; bases not matched to a gene: 4. With regard to this clone: Its antigen is not identified.

In nominal health when sampled, donors likely had unrecorded immune exposures nonetheless. The PCR employed 60 Vbeta primers together with 13 Jbeta primers. Sequenced by immunoSEQ multiplex PCR; TCRdb stores in-frame clones only, minus some. This sample has approximately 150,000 clones, with roughly 80% found just once. Findings and caveats of the study: A later analysis showed that HLA-associated TCR beta chains had undergone more clonal expansion than equally common others. Sequencing depth across donors, presence/absence analyses assumed, was roughly uniform.

The chain links TRBV9 to TRBJ2-2; the match to TRBD2 covers 8 bases. The clonotype comes from a woman aged 45 to 65 in good health and CMV-seronegative. Sequences were obtained from PBMCs. The CDR3 region has the DNA TGTGCCAGCAGCGACAGCGGGGGAGCGAACACCGGGGAGCTGTTTTTT. The encoded protein is CASSDSGGANTGELFF.